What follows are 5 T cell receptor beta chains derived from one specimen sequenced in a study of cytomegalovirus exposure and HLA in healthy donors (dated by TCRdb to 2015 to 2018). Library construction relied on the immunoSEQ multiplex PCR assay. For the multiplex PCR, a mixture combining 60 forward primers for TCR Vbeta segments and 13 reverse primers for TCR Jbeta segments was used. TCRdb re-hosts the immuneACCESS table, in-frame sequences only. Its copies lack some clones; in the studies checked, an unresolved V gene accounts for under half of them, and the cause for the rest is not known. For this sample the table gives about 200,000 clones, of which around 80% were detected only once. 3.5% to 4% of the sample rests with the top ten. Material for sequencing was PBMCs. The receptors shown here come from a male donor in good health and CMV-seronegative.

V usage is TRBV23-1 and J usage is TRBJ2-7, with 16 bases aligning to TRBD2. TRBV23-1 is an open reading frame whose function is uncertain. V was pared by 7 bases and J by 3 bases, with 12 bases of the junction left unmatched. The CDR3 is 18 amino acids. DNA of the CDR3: TGCGCCAGCAAACTGGGACTAGCGGGAGGGCCTCCCATCTACGAGCAGTACTTC. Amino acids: CASKLGLAGGPPIYEQYF.

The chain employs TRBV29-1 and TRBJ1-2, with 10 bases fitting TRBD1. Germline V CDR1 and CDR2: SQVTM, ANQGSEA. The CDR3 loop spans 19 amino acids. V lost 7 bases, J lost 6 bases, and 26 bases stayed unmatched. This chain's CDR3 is CSARDRGVFGDPTRDGYTF. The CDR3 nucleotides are TGCAGCGCTCGGGACAGGGGCGTTTTTGGGGACCCCACAAGAGATGGCTACACCTTC.

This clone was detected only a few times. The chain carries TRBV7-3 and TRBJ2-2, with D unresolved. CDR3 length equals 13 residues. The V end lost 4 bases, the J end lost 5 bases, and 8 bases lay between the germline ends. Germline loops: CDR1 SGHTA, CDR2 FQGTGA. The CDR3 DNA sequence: TGTGCCAGCAGCTCCCCAGAAACCGGGGAGCTGTTTTTT. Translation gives CASSSPETGELFF.

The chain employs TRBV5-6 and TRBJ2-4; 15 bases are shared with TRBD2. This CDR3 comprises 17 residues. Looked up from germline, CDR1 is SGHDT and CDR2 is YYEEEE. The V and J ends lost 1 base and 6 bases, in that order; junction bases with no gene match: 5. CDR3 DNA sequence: TGTGCCAGCAGCTTGTCAAGGACTAGCGGGAGGGTAAACATTCAGTACTTC. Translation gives CASSLSRTSGRVNIQYF.

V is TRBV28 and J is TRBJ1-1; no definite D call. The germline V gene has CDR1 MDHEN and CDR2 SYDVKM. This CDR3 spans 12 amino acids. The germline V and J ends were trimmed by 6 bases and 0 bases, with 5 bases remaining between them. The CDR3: CASRYMNTEAFF. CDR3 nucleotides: TGTGCCAGCAGATACATGAACACTGAAGCTTTCTTT.